Listed below are T cell receptor beta chains from one sample, sequenced in a study of spatial heterogeneity in lung cancer. TCRdb processed the 5' RACE reads anew with MiXCR; each CDR3 protein has one entry. The data contain about 40,000 distinct CDR3 sequences, around 5% of them seen just once; the ten biggest clones take up about a quarter. Here the sequenced sample was PBMCs, taken at surgery. Source of these receptors: a female donor with early-stage non-small cell lung cancer. The conserved cysteine and the conserved F or W are not part of the CDR3 here. Each record gives: CDR3 length, V gene, CDR3 protein.

CDR3 length: 12; V gene: TRBV3-1; CDR3 protein: ASSLTTGSYGYT
CDR3 length: 13; V gene: TRBV7-2; CDR3 protein: ASSLGGPNTGELF
CDR3 length: 13; V gene: TRBV6-2/TRBV6-3; CDR3 protein: ASSYSGTSRNIQY
CDR3 length: 12; V gene: TRBV29-1; CDR3 protein: SAGGQGSRFGYT
CDR3 length: 12; V gene: TRBV5-5; CDR3 protein: ASSLARGGTEAF
CDR3 length: 10; V gene: TRBV27; CDR3 protein: ASSFPVGELF
CDR3 length: 12; V gene: TRBV28; CDR3 protein: ATGRGGPTDTQY
CDR3 length: 14; V gene: TRBV6-1; CDR3 protein: ASSEDTGGVLYGYT
CDR3 length: 10; V gene: TRBV7-9; CDR3 protein: ASSPTDPEAF
CDR3 length: 12; V gene: TRBV5-6; CDR3 protein: ASIATGITGELF
CDR3 length: 12; V gene: TRBV20-1; CDR3 protein: SAKTDPRTDTQY
CDR3 length: 18; V gene: TRBV24-1; CDR3 protein: ATSDPGLAGGEGRSNEQF
CDR3 length: 11; V gene: TRBV5-1; CDR3 protein: ASSQDSVYGYT
CDR3 length: 12; V gene: TRBV29-1; CDR3 protein: SAGAGVDYNEQF
CDR3 length: 9; V gene: TRBV30; CDR3 protein: AWSGGDEQY